One T cell receptor (beta chain) is described in this entry. Antigen unknown. The sample originates from a study of T cell responses to AZD1222 COVID-19 vaccine. Clones were read by immunoSEQ multiplex PCR, and TCRdb kept only the in-frame ones, dropping some. The sample carries 150,000 to 200,000 clones, 80% to 95% recorded once. Broader study findings: Repertoires were sampled only after the peak T cell response.

Germline CDR1 reads LNHDA; CDR2 reads SQIVND (reference sequence). CDR3 length: 13 amino acids. V was cut by 7 bases and J by 8 bases, with 17 bases left in between. The rearrangement links TRBV19 to TRBJ1-2; a weak D match, TRBD1 (6 bases). The sequenced sample was peripheral blood, obtained on day 0 of AZD1222 vaccination. The TCR comes from an adult in good health. Written as DNA, the CDR3 is TGTGCCAGTACGAAACAGGGCCGAGGGGGCTACACCTTC. This codes for CASTKQGRGGYTF.